This T cell receptor (beta chain) appears in the sequencing data of a study of OX40 agonist ivuxolimab in advanced cancers. This clone is deemed large. Its antigen remains unknown. Study-wide results and limits: The average count of expanded clones was higher among CD8+ T cells than among CD4+. By week 6 at 0.1 to 3.0 mg/kg, blood CD4+ and CD8+ T cells had expanded clonally.

CDR1 is SGHRS and CDR2 is YFSETQ in the germline V gene. V was shortened by 0 bases and J by 8 bases, with 11 bases between the two germline ends. This CDR3 region has 13 residues. Generated by immunoSEQ multiplex PCR, the TCRdb table keeps only in-frame clones and is missing some. Seen here are 10,000 to 13,000 clones, roughly three quarters observed once, and the top ten hold roughly 15%. The clonotype comes from an adult with an advanced solid tumor such as melanoma, head and neck, liver or kidney cancer. The starting material was CD4+ or CD8+ T cells sorted from blood, obtained in a trial of the OX40 agonist ivuxolimab. The chain has TRBV5-1 and TRBJ1-2; D may be TRBD1 (6 bases). The CDR3 sequence: CASSLGQALGYTF. In DNA, the CDR3 is TGCGCCAGCAGCTTGGGACAGGCACTGGGCTACACCTTC.